One and the same sample provided the 23 T cell receptor delta chains below, sequenced in a study of gamma-delta T cells after stem cell transplantation. TCRdb reprocessed the RT-PCR reads using CATT. The sample has under 2,000 delta-chain clones, roughly 2.1% seen once. The sequenced sample was gamma-delta T cells. The receptors here all came from a human donor. It is not recorded whose cells these are; they may come from a transplant donor.

This clone was found a few times. The TCRdb protein comes from a much larger clone and disagrees with this DNA's translation at residue 14, likely due to a read error; the protein given here is derived from the DNA. The chain couples TRDV2 to TRDJ1; 10 bases map to TRDD3. The CDR3 length is 20 residues. The germline V gene has CDR1 GEAIGNYY and CDR2 EKD. V shed 3 bases and J 3 bases; nucleotides not matched to a gene: 21. CDR3 sequence (DNA): TGTGCCTGTGACTCGATGCTTACTGGGGGATCACCCCAGGGGGCCGATAAACTCATCTTT. Its translation: CACDSMLTGGSPQGADKLIF.

A word on this clone: This likely came from a read error, as a far larger clone is one base away. The sample holds other DNA sequences that translate to the same CDR3. This CDR3 reads CACDALLGDSYTDKLIF. Written as DNA, the CDR3 is TGTGCCTGTGACGCACTACTGGGGGATTCGTACACCGATAAACTCATCTTT. The chain carries TRDV2 and TRDJ1; the match to TRDD3 covers 10 bases. The V gene's germline CDR1 is GEAIGNYY and CDR2 EKD. J was trimmed by 0 bases and V by 3 bases; bases with no gene match: 9. This CDR3 region has 17 residues.

This clone has just a few counts. A read error likely explains why the TCRdb protein, taken from a much larger clone, differs from this DNA's translation at residue 7; the protein shown is translated from the DNA. The CDR3 protein is CACDTHPPTIRGDYDKLIF. The CDR3, as DNA: TGTGCCTGTGACACCCACCCTCCTACAATCCGTGGGGACTACGATAAACTCATCTTT. The rearrangement uses TRDV2 and TRDJ1; the D gene is possibly TRDD2 (6 bases). Germline CDR1 and CDR2: GEAIGNYY and EKD. The CDR3 spans 19 residues. V lost 0 bases, J lost 4 bases, and 26 bases lay in between.

In its sample, this clone was seen a few times. A far larger clone is a single base away, which makes a read error likely. Other DNA sequences in the sample encode the same CDR3. The gene calls are TRDV2 and TRDJ1; 13 bases match TRDD3. Germline V CDR1 and CDR2: GEAIGNYY, EKD. The CDR3 covers 20 residues. CDR3 residues: CACDTVPTGGYDKYTDKLIF. Here the CDR3 DNA reads TGTGCCTGTGACACGGTCCCTACTGGGGGATACGATAAGTACACCGATAAACTCATCTTC.

Ten or more counts support this clone. A far bigger clonotype differs at one base, so this is likely a read error. Other DNA sequences from this sample encode an identical CDR3 as well. The rearrangement uses TRDV2 and TRDJ1; perhaps TRDD3 as D (5 bases). Trimming left V 0 bases short and J 2 bases short, with 24 bases between. Germline values: CDR1 GEAIGNYY, CDR2 EKD. The CDR3 totals 19 residues. The CDR3 loop reads CACDTLARTGGVDTDKLIF. The CDR3, as DNA: TGTGCCTGTGACACCCTAGCCCGTACCGGGGGCGTTGATACCGATAAACTCATCTTT.

This clone was detected only a few times. A read error likely explains why the TCRdb protein, taken from a much larger clone, differs from this DNA's translation at residue 5; the protein shown is translated from the DNA. This rearrangement joins TRDV2 to TRDJ1; 13 bases fit TRDD3. This CDR3 is 18 amino acids long. V gave up 3 bases and J gave up 4 bases; unmatched junction bases: 13. Germline V CDR1 and CDR2: GEAIGNYY, EKD. The CDR3 DNA sequence: TGTGCCTGTGACGCGGTCACTGGGGGATACGAGAAGGGCGATAAACTCATCTTT. Protein sequence: CACDAVTGGYEKGDKLIF.

V gene TRDV2 combines with J gene TRDJ1; 10 bases match TRDD3. Trimming at V came to 2 bases and at J to 4 bases, leaving 9 bases not matched to a gene. The CDR3 is made up of 16 amino acids. CDR1 and CDR2 from the germline V gene are GEAIGNYY and EKD. CDR3 DNA sequence: TGTGCCTGTGACAGCGTTTTGGGGGATACTATCGATAAACTCATCTTT. As protein: CACDSVLGDTIDKLIF.

A remark on this clone: The amino acid sequence in TCRdb belongs to a much larger clone and departs from this DNA's translation at residue 14, likely a sequencing read error; the sequence shown is translated from the DNA. The J gene is TRDJ1, the V gene TRDV2; TRDD3 matches 10 bases. Germline values: CDR1 GEAIGNYY, CDR2 EKD. The CDR3 covers 18 residues. The CDR3 region is CACDTVLGGYGSTGKLIF. DNA of the CDR3: TGTGCCTGTGACACTGTACTCGGGGGATACGGGTCCACCGGTAAACTCATCTTT.

As for this clone: A far larger clone is off by one base, so a read error is likely. At the DNA level, this CDR3 is encoded by other sequences in the same sample as well. The gene calls are TRDV2 and TRDJ1; 13 nucleotides match TRDD3. The germline gives CDR1 GEAIGNYY, CDR2 EKD. This CDR3 comprises 18 residues. The CDR3 coding sequence is TGTGCCTGCGACACGGTCACTGGGGGATACGAGAAGGGCGATAAACTCATCTTT. Its protein product is CACDTVTGGYEKGDKLIF.

This clone has a handful of counts. A far larger clone is just one base off, so this is likely a read error. Other DNA sequences in this specimen translate into the identical CDR3. The V call is TRDV2, the J call TRDJ1; the match to TRDD3 covers 10 bases. From germline, CDR1 is GEAIGNYY and CDR2 EKD. CDR3 size: 20 residues. V shed 3 bases, J shed 3 bases, and the junction held 21 bases outside the gene matches. CDR3: CACDSMLTGGSPQEADKLIF. CDR3 bases: TGTGCCTGTGACTCGATGCTTACTGGGGGATCCCCCCAGGAGGCCGATAAACTCATCTTT.

Concerning this clone: TCRdb attributes to this sequence the protein of a much larger clone, which differs from the DNA translation at residue 4; a read error is likely, and the protein displayed is translated from the DNA. The chain joins TRDV2 to TRDJ1; TRDD3 matches 9 bases. There are 18 residues in the CDR3. In germline, CDR1 is GEAIGNYY, CDR2 EKD. CDR3: CACNTVLAGGLRTDKLIF. As DNA, the CDR3 is TGTGCCTGTAACACCGTTCTGGCTGGGGGATTAAGGACCGATAAACTCATCTTT.

In its sample, this clone was seen a few times. The chain recombines TRDV2 with TRDJ2, with 10 nucleotides matching TRDD3. Trimming removed 3 bases from V and 4 bases from J; junction bases left unmatched: 10. The CDR3 runs 17 residues. Germline V lookup: CDR1 GEAIGNYY, CDR2 EKD. In nucleotides, the CDR3 is TGTGCCTGTGACCAAGTACTGGGGGATGGGGGGACAGCACAACTCTTCTTT. Amino acid sequence: CACDQVLGDGGTAQLFF.

Concerning this clone: TCRdb assigns this DNA the protein of a much larger clone, which departs from its translation at residue 13; this likely reflects a read error, and the protein shown comes from translating the DNA. The CDR3 DNA is TGTGCCTGTGACCCCCTTTCTGGGGGACTCCGGGGGATCGATAAACTCATCTTT. Translated: CACDPLSGGLRGIDKLIF. J is TRDJ1 and V is TRDV2; 8 bases are shared with TRDD3. The junction had 18 bases not matched to a gene; V was cut back by 3 bases and J by 4 bases. Germline CDR1 reads GEAIGNYY; CDR2 reads EKD. This CDR3 region has 18 residues.

Regarding this clone: TCRdb's protein for this DNA is that of a much larger clone and differs from the translation at residue 7, likely a read error; the protein shown is the DNA translation. The V gene is TRDV2, the J gene TRDJ1; TRDD3 agrees at 13 bases. The junction had 13 bases not matched to a gene; V was cut back by 1 base and J by 0 bases. The length of the CDR3 is 20 residues. The germline V gene has CDR1 GEAIGNYY and CDR2 EKD. CDR3 coding DNA: TGTGCCTGTGACACGGTCTCTACTGGGGGATACGATAAGTACACCGATAAACTCATCTTT. This gives the protein CACDTVSTGGYDKYTDKLIF.

As regards this clone: This DNA's translation and the protein TCRdb lists, from a much larger clone, do not match at residue 4, likely due to a read error; the protein shown is translated from the DNA. This sequence joins TRDV2 and TRDJ1; TRDD3 matches at 13 bases. There are 20 residues in the CDR3. Germline V gene data show CDR1 as GEAIGNYY and CDR2 as EKD. V lost 5 bases, J lost 0 bases, and 17 bases stayed unmatched. The CDR3 spells CACVTVPTGGYDKYTDKLIF. The CDR3 DNA sequence: TGTGCCTGTGTCACGGTCCCTACTGGGGGATACGATAAGTACACCGATAAACTCATCTTT.

By sample fraction, this clone is medium-sized. A read error likely explains this, since a far larger clone differs by one base. Other DNA variants within this sample encode the same CDR3. The gene calls are TRDV2 and TRDJ1; 7 bases line up with TRDD3. This CDR3 region has 14 residues. CDR1 is GEAIGNYY and CDR2 is EKD in the germline V gene. This CDR3 reads CACDTLGVDDKLIF. The CDR3 DNA follows: TGTGCCTGTGACACTCTGGGGGTTGATGATAAGCTCATCTTT.

There are a few counts of this clone. A much more abundant neighbour one base away suggests this may be a read error. This specimen includes other DNA sequences encoding the same CDR3. The chain combines TRDV2 with TRDJ1; possible D gene TRDD3, 5 bases. Germline V gene sequence: CDR1 GEAIGNYY, CDR2 EKD. Deletions cut 0 bases from V and 4 bases from J, with 26 bases between. This CDR3 region has 19 residues. The chain's CDR3 is CACDTISLSTGPYIDKLIF. The CDR3 DNA follows: TGTGCCTGTGACACCATTTCCCTTTCAACTGGACCATACATCGATAAACTCATCTTT.

This clone was detected many times. A far more abundant clone sits one base away, making this likely a read error. Other DNA sequences from this sample encode an identical CDR3 as well. The rearrangement links TRDV2 to TRDJ1; TRDD3 aligns across 12 bases. The CDR3 is 17 amino acids. Per the germline V gene, CDR1 is GEAIGNYY and CDR2 is EKD. The trim removed 1 base at V and 3 bases at J, leaving 8 bases unmatched. The CDR3 nucleotides are TGTGCCTGTGACACTCTGGGGGATACGGGAGCCTCCGATAAACTCATCTTT. It specifies CACDTLGDTGASDKLIF.

This clone has more than one count but fewer than ten. TCRdb's protein, taken from a much larger clone, differs from this DNA's translation at residue 12, likely owing to a read error; the protein displayed comes from the DNA. This rearrangement joins TRDV2 to TRDJ1; 8 nucleotides line up with TRDD3. V gave up 0 bases and J gave up 4 bases; unmatched junction bases: 12. Germline CDR1 is GEAIGNYY and CDR2 is EKD. The CDR3 length is 17 residues. This chain's CDR3 is CACDTVRGISYIDKLIF. Written as DNA, the CDR3 is TGTGCCTGTGACACCGTCCGGGGGATATCGTACATCGATAAACTCATCTTT.

On this clone: The mismatch at residue 13 between this DNA's translation and the TCRdb protein of a much larger clone likely reflects a read error; the protein shown is translated from the DNA. In nucleotides, the CDR3 is TGTGCCTGTGACACCCACCTTCCTACAATCCGTGGGGGCTACGATAAACTCATCTTT. It encodes CACDTHLPTIRGGYDKLIF. The genes are TRDV2 and TRDJ1, with 9 bases that match TRDD2. This CDR3 is built from 19 residues. Germline loops: CDR1 GEAIGNYY, CDR2 EKD. V trimming: 0 bases; J trimming: 4 bases; junction bases outside the gene matches: 17.

This clone has just a few counts. The chain couples TRDV2 to TRDJ1; 13 bases are a match to TRDD3. CDR1 and CDR2 (germline): GEAIGNYY, EKD. CDR3 length: 16 amino acids. V lost 3 bases and J lost 9; bases outside the gene matches: 12. The CDR3: CACDPLLGDTRVELIF. The CDR3 DNA reads TGTGCCTGTGACCCTCTACTGGGGGATACGCGAGTGGAACTCATCTTT.

This clone was observed once. The J gene is TRDJ1, the V gene TRDV2, with a tentative D call TRDD3 (6 bases). V was shortened by 2 bases and J by 1 base, with 19 bases between the two germline ends. The CDR3 runs 17 residues. Per the germline V gene, CDR1 is GEAIGNYY and CDR2 is EKD. CDR3 sequence: CACDKLGNLTSTDKLIF. CDR3 DNA: TGTGCCTGTGACAAGCTGGGGAACCTTACCTCCACCGATAAACTCATCTTT.

This clone is medium-sized (0.01 to 0.1%) by share. A far more abundant clone sits one base away, making this likely a read error. Other DNA sequences in the sample encode the same CDR3. The V and J genes are TRDV2 and TRDJ1, with 7 positions matching TRDD3. The germline V gene encodes CDR1 GEAIGNYY and CDR2 EKD. The CDR3 is made up of 14 amino acids. The V and J ends lost 1 base and 4 bases, in that order; junction bases with no gene match: 5. The CDR3 DNA is TGTGCCTGTGACACTCTGGGGGTTGACGATAAACTCATCTTT. Protein sequence: CACDTLGVDDKLIF.